This T cell receptor beta chain originates from a study of technical replicates of blood from several donors. From germline, CDR1 is MGHRA and CDR2 YSYEKL. Trimming took off 4 bases at V and 1 base at J, with 10 bases between the two ends. This CDR3 is 14 amino acids long. This table comes from immunoSEQ multiplex PCR, and its TCRdb copy is limited to in-frame clones, with some not included. The data show approximately 74,000 clones, 95% to 98% seen once. This rearrangement joins TRBV4-1 to TRBJ1-1; the D gene is possibly TRBD1 (5 bases). Sequenced sample: T cells isolated from PBMCs. This clonotype was sampled from a human donor in good health. Here the CDR3 DNA reads TGCGCCAGCAGCCTGACAGACCAGAACACTGAAGCTTTCTTT. Translating it yields CASSLTDQNTEAFF.